This section outlines one T cell receptor (beta chain) sequence together with its context. The sample is drawn from a study of blood T cell repertoires in COVID-19. Sequencing was performed with immunoSEQ multiplex PCR; in TCRdb, only in-frame clones are kept and a portion is missing. The sample contains over 250,000 clones, 87% of which appear only once. This CDR3 comprises 14 residues. Germline assignment: CDR1 LNHDA and CDR2 SQIVND (reference sequence). The V end lost 4 bases, the J end lost 3 bases, and 12 bases lay between the germline ends. The J gene is TRBJ1-1, the V gene TRBV19; tentatively, D is TRBD1 (6 bases). The sample comprised PBMCs or T cells enriched from blood (not recorded which). The TCR was taken from a woman aged 25-40 years who had recovered from COVID-19. CDR3 residues: CASSTTGSYTEAFF. The CDR3 DNA sequence: TGTGCCAGTAGTACTACAGGGTCGTACACTGAAGCTTTCTTT. Combining the CDR3 with reference TRBV19 and TRBJ1-1 gives the whole variable domain DGGITQSPKYLFRKEGQNVTLSCEQNLNHDAMYWYRQDPGQGLRLIYYSQIVNDFQKGDIAEGYSVSREKKESFPLTVTSAQKNPTAFYLCASSTTGSYTEAFFGQGTRLTVV.